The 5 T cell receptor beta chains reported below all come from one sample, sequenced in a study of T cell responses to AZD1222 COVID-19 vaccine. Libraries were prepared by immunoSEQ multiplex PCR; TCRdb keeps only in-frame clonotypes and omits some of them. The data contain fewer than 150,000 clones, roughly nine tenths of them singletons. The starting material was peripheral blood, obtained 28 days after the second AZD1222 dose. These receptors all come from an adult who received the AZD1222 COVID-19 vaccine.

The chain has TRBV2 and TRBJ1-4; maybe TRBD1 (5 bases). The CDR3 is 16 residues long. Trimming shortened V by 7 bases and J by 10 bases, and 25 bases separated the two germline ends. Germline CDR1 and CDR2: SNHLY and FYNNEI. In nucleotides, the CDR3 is TGTGCCAGCACCGAAGTCTACGGGACCGGAATCGTAAAACTGTTTTTT. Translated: CASTEVYGTGIVKLFF.

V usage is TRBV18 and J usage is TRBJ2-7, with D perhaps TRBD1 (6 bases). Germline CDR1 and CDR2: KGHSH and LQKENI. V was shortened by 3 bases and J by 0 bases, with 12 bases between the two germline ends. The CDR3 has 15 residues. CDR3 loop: CASSPTGVPSYEQYF. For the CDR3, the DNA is TGTGCCAGCTCACCGACAGGCGTTCCCTCCTACGAGCAGTACTTC.

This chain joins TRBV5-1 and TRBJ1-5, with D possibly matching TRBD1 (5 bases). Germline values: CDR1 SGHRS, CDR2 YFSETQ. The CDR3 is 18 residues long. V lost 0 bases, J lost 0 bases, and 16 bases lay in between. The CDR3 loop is CASSLAPRDRYSNQPQHF. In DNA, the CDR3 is TGCGCCAGCAGCTTGGCGCCTCGGGACCGATATAGCAATCAGCCCCAGCATTTT.

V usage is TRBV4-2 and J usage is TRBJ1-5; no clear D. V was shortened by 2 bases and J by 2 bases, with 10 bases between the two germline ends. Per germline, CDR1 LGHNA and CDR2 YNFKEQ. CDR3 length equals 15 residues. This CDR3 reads CASSQFDTRNQPQHF. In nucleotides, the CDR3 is TGTGCCAGCAGCCAATTTGACACCCGCAATCAGCCCCAGCATTTT.

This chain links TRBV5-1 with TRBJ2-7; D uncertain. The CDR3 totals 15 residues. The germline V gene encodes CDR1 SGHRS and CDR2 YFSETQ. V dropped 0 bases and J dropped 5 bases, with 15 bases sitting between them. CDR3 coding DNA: TGCGCCAGCAGCTTGGCAATGGAGACGGTTGACGAGCAGTACTTC. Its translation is CASSLAMETVDEQYF.